This T cell receptor beta chain was profiled in a study of cytotoxic CD8 clonotypes in ibrutinib-treated CLL. Sequencing was performed with immunoSEQ multiplex PCR; in TCRdb, only in-frame clones are kept and a portion is missing. Of 110,000 to 150,000 clones listed, 60% to 85% are singletons. The starting material was PBMCs, obtained after 24 months of ibrutinib treatment. The TCR originated in a human donor with chronic lymphocytic leukemia.

The CDR3 loop is CAITPGGAYEQYF. CDR3 in DNA: TGTGCCATCACCCCAGGGGGGGCCTACGAGCAGTACTTC. The rearrangement uses TRBV10-3 and TRBJ2-7; D could derive from TRBD1 or TRBD2 (7 bases each). The CDR3 has 13 residues. Germline values: CDR1 ENHRY, CDR2 SYGVKD. V dropped 7 bases and J dropped 2 bases, with 12 bases sitting between them.